This TCR beta chain was obtained from a study of human T cells and chemical hapten exposure. Time point denoted: patch test 1, 2 weeks after DPC sensitization. The treatment denotes: therapeutic diphenylcyclopropenone sensitization with weekly scalp DPC. This CDR3 is built from 15 residues. Germline-derived CDR1 and CDR2 are MDHEN and SYDVKM. V trimming: 5 bases; J trimming: 1 base; junction bases outside the gene matches: 5. One entry per CDR3 protein, called by TCRdb with MiXCR from the RACE reads. The profile shows just over 80,000 distinct CDR3 sequences, 9.5% to 12% of them singletons. This clonotype was detected many times.

Sequencing used whole blood, obtained in connection with sensitization to the hapten diphenylcyclopropenone (DPC). This chain uses TRBV28 with TRBJ2-7; 10 nucleotides agree with TRBD2. The clonotype comes from a woman in her 50s with alopecia areata. Some clones in this sample may be carry-over from other donors' samples. The CDR3 reads CASSQASGGSYEQYF. Written as DNA, the CDR3 is TGTGCCAGCAGTCAAGCTAGCGGGGGTTCCTACGAGCAGTACTTC. The variable domain in full, completed from reference TRBV28 and TRBJ2-7, reads DVKVTQSSRYLVKRTGEKVFLECVQDMDHENMFWYRQDPGLGLRLIYFSYDVKMKEKGDIPEGYSVSREKKERFSLILESASTNQTSMYLCASSQASGGSYEQYFGPGTRLTVT.